The 28 T cell receptor beta chains presented below share a single source sample, sequenced in a study of T-cell memory formation after mild COVID-19. TCRdb independently ran MiXCR on the 5' RACE reads; one entry per CDR3 protein. The sample lists 300,000 to 400,000 distinct CDR3 sequences; roughly an eighth were seen once. Sequencing was performed on PBMCs or a T cell subset sorted from them (not recorded which). Receptors originate from a young man who had mild COVID-19 (a few samples of this study predate the infection). Cell type and time point are not known.

V and J are TRBV29-1 and TRBJ2-7; D is perhaps TRBD2 (5 bases). V lost 4 bases, J lost 6 bases, and 13 bases lay in between. The CDR3 covers 12 residues. The germline V gene encodes CDR1 SQVTM and CDR2 ANQGSEA. The CDR3 nucleotides are TGCAGCGTTGTGAGGGAAACTACCGAGCAGTACTTC. Translation: CSVVRETTEQYF.

The V gene is TRBV6-6, the J gene TRBJ2-3; 9 positions agree with TRBD2. Germline V gives CDR1 MNHNY, CDR2 SVGAGI (reference sequence). V lost 8 bases to trimming and J lost 2 bases; unmatched junction nucleotides: 5. There are 14 residues in the CDR3. The CDR3 is CASLAGDYTDTQYF. Here the CDR3 DNA reads TGTGCCAGCTTAGCGGGGGACTACACAGATACGCAGTATTTT.

The chain has TRBV5-1 and TRBJ2-3; TRBD2 aligns across 8 bases. J lost 5 bases, V lost 4 bases, and 12 bases had no gene match. Germline CDR1 SGHRS, CDR2 YFSETQ. The CDR3 spans 16 residues. CDR3 amino acids: CASSGGAGVAEDTQYF. The CDR3 nucleotides read TGCGCCAGCAGCGGGGGAGCGGGGGTAGCGGAAGATACGCAGTATTTT.

This clonotype was detected only a few times. The chain combines TRBV7-2 with TRBJ1-5; D unresolved. Looked up from germline, CDR1 is SGHTA and CDR2 is FQGNSA. This CDR3 comprises 14 residues. The V end was cut by 3 bases, the J end by 8 bases, with 14 bases between. This CDR3 reads CASSFVGIREPQHF. The CDR3 nucleotides are TGTGCCAGCAGCTTCGTGGGGATTCGGGAGCCCCAGCATTTT.

This clonotype came up a few times. This chain uses TRBV28 with TRBJ2-1; TRBD1 might be the D (5 bases). CDR3 length: 14 residues. The germline gives CDR1 MDHEN, CDR2 SYDVKM. Between the trimmed V and J ends, which lost 6 bases and 1 base, there was a span of 10 bases. CDR3 in amino acids: CASRRNRSYNEQFF. The CDR3 coding sequence is TGTGCCAGCAGGCGGAACAGGTCCTACAATGAGCAGTTCTTC.

This clonotype was seen only a few times. The V call is TRBV15, the J call TRBJ2-1, with D perhaps matching TRBD1 (6 bases). V lost 1 base and J lost 0, with 10 bases in between. CDR1 and CDR2 (germline): LNHNV, YYDKDF (reference sequence). The CDR3 is 16 amino acids. The CDR3 loop reads CATSRGAGASYNEQFF. The CDR3 nucleotides are TGTGCCACCAGCAGAGGAGCAGGGGCCTCCTACAATGAGCAGTTCTTC.

The rearrangement links TRBV7-9 to TRBJ2-3; TRBD2 matches 7 bases. The CDR3 consists of 16 residues. V dropped 3 bases and J dropped 0; count of bases not matched to a gene: 6. Germline CDR1 reads SEHNR; CDR2 reads FQNEAQ (reference sequence). The CDR3 region is CASSFQGRGSTDTQYF. CDR3 in DNA: TGTGCCAGCAGCTTCCAAGGGCGGGGGAGCACAGATACGCAGTATTTT.

The rearrangement links TRBV12-3 or TRBV12-4 to TRBJ1-5; D not certain. This CDR3 is 16 amino acids long. V lost 1 base to trimming and J lost 1 base, with 11 bases between them. The CDR3 DNA reads as TGTGCCAGCAGTTTAGGCCGGGGTGGGAGCAATCAGCCCCAGCATTTT. Translation: CASSLGRGGSNQPQHF.

This clonotype turned up a few times. The V gene is TRBV6-5, the J gene TRBJ2-7; maybe TRBD1 (5 bases). CDR1 is MNHEY, CDR2 SVGAGI, per germline. The CDR3 covers 11 residues. The V gene lost 8 bases and the J gene lost 5 bases, with 10 bases spanning the gap. In DNA, the CDR3 is TGTGCCAGCCACCAGGGCGACGAGCAGTACTTC. Residues: CASHQGDEQYF.

The chain joins TRBV3-1 to TRBJ2-5, with 7 bases fitting TRBD1. This CDR3 is 14 amino acids long. Trimming cost V 4 bases and J 7 bases; bases outside gene matches: 9. Germline V CDR1 and CDR2: LGHDT, YNNKEL (reference sequence). CDR3 bases: TGTGCCAGCAGCCGGAGACAGGGAACCGGGACCCAGTACTTC. This sequence encodes CASSRRQGTGTQYF.

The genes are TRBV11-2 and TRBJ2-2; 12 bases map to TRBD2. Trimming removed 4 bases from V and 7 bases from J; junction bases left unmatched: 7. Germline-derived CDR1 and CDR2 are SGHAT and FQNNGV. This CDR3 region has 16 residues. The CDR3, as DNA: TGTGCCAGCAGCTCCAGACTAGCGGGGGTGCACGGGGAGCTGTTTTTT. Its translation is CASSSRLAGVHGELFF. Supplemented by reference TRBV11-2 and TRBJ2-2, the full variable domain reads EAGVAQSPRYKIIEKRQSVAFWCNPISGHATLYWYQQILGQGPKLLIQFQNNGVVDDSQLPKDRFSAERLKGVDSTLKIQPAKLEDSAVYLCASSSRLAGVHGELFFGEGSRLTVL.

The sample holds a few counts of this clonotype. This chain uses TRBV9 with TRBJ1-6; unclear D gene. This CDR3 is built from 15 residues. Trimming pared 0 bases from V and 9 bases from J, leaving 13 bases between. Germline loops: CDR1 SGDLS, CDR2 YYNGEE. DNA for the CDR3: TGTGCCAGCAGCGTAGAAGGGAGCGAAAGTTCACCCCTCCACTTT. Protein: CASSVEGSESSPLHF.

This clonotype has a count of ten or more. V and J are TRBV7-9 and TRBJ2-3, with 9 bases aligning to TRBD2. Germline V gene sequence: CDR1 SEHNR, CDR2 FQNEAQ (reference sequence). V lost 8 bases to trimming and J lost 1 base; unmatched junction nucleotides: 7. The CDR3 runs to 15 residues. The CDR3 DNA reads as TGTGCCAGCTCGGGCGAGCGGGGGGGCACAGATACGCAGTATTTT. Protein sequence: CASSGERGGTDTQYF.

In its sample, this clonotype was seen a few times. The V gene is TRBV10-3, the J gene TRBJ2-7, with D tentatively TRBD1 or TRBD2 (6 bases each). This CDR3 is 14 amino acids long. Germline loops: CDR1 ENHRY, CDR2 SYGVKD. V was trimmed by 2 bases and J by 5 bases, leaving 13 bases between them. The CDR3 here is CAISERGRGDEQYV. DNA for the CDR3: TGTGCCATCAGTGAGCGGGGGCGCGGGGACGAGCAGTACGTC.

The genes are TRBV6-6 and TRBJ2-2; TRBD1 matches 8 bases. In germline, CDR1 is MNHNY, CDR2 SVGAGI (reference sequence). The CDR3 loop spans 14 amino acids. Trimming took 11 bases from V and 1 from J; bases not matched to a gene: 6. The CDR3 bases are TGTGCCGGCACGGGACAGGAGAACACCGGGGAGCTGTTTTTT. Its protein product is CAGTGQENTGELFF.

This clonotype was seen many times. The CDR3 protein is CASSQSGVSYEQYF. In nucleotides, the CDR3 is TGCGCCAGCAGCCAAAGCGGGGTCTCCTACGAGCAGTACTTC. The chain employs TRBV4-3 and TRBJ2-7; the match to TRBD2 covers 7 bases. V dropped 2 bases and J dropped 0; count of bases not matched to a gene: 1. The CDR3 totals 14 residues. Germline-derived CDR1 and CDR2 are LGHNA and YSLEER.

V usage is TRBV6-5 and J usage is TRBJ2-3; 15 bases match TRBD2. The CDR3 contains 19 residues. The trim removed 3 bases at V and 0 bases at J, leaving 7 bases unmatched. Germline V lookup: CDR1 MNHEY, CDR2 SVGAGI. CDR3 protein: CASSYSGTSGGYSTDTQYF. As DNA, the CDR3 is TGTGCCAGCAGTTATTCCGGGACTAGCGGGGGGTATAGCACAGATACGCAGTATTTT.

This clonotype has more than one count but fewer than ten. The rearrangement uses TRBV27 and TRBJ2-6; 8 nucleotides align to TRBD1. Trimming took 3 bases from V and 1 from J; bases not matched to a gene: 11. From germline, CDR1 is MNHEY and CDR2 SMNVEV (reference sequence). This CDR3 has 19 residues. The CDR3 bases are TGTGCCAGCAGTTTTACCGGGACAGGAACCTTTTCTGGGGCCAACGTCCTGACTTTC. This gives the protein CASSFTGTGTFSGANVLTF.

This chain connects TRBV7-2 to TRBJ2-7; D may be TRBD2 (6 bases). V was pared by 2 bases and J by 1 base, with 9 bases between. CDR3 length: 14 amino acids. CDR1 is SGHTA and CDR2 is FQGNSA in the germline V gene. The CDR3 reads CASSLWGESYEQYV. CDR3 DNA: TGTGCCAGCAGCTTATGGGGGGAGTCCTACGAGCAGTACGTC.

As DNA, the CDR3 is TGCAGTGCCTCCGGGACTCGAGATACGCAGTATTTT. This translates into CSASGTRDTQYF. The rearrangement uses TRBV20-1 and TRBJ2-3, with D possibly TRBD2 on 6 matching bases. V gave up 6 bases and J gave up 5 bases, with 12 bases separating them. The germline V gene has CDR1 DFQATT and CDR2 SNEGSKA (reference sequence). This CDR3 region has 12 residues.

In its sample, this clonotype was seen a few times. V is TRBV24-1 and J is TRBJ2-5; TRBD1 is a possible D gene (5 bases). The V gene's germline CDR1 is KGHDR and CDR2 SFDVKD. This CDR3 spans 13 amino acids. V dropped 4 bases and J dropped 2 bases, with 7 bases sitting between them. CDR3 amino acids: CATSEQGQETQYF. The DNA of the CDR3 is TGTGCCACCAGTGAGCAGGGTCAAGAGACCCAGTACTTC.

This clonotype was recorded a few times. The chain is built from TRBV11-2 and TRBJ1-6; 7 bases align to TRBD1. CDR3 length: 15 amino acids. Germline V gene sequence: CDR1 SGHAT, CDR2 FQNNGV. The junction had 8 bases not matched to a gene; V was cut back by 5 bases and J by 7 bases. CDR3 protein: CASSTMGQRNSPLHF. The CDR3 region has the DNA TGTGCCAGCAGCACCATGGGACAGCGGAATTCACCCCTCCACTTT.

CDR3 loop: CASSFLSGFTEAFF. CDR3 DNA: TGTGCCAGCAGTTTCTTGTCGGGCTTCACTGAAGCTTTCTTT. The rearrangement joins TRBV12-3 or TRBV12-4 to TRBJ1-1; D not certain. Trimming removed 3 bases at V and 4 bases at J, with 12 bases between. The CDR3 length is 14 residues.

This clonotype was counted a few times. The rearrangement joins TRBV20-1 to TRBJ2-1; 8 positions agree with TRBD2. Germline trimming cut 3 bases from V and 9 bases from J; bases unmatched to any gene: 4. This CDR3 is built from 12 residues. Germline V gene lookup returns CDR1 DFQATT and CDR2 SNEGSKA (reference sequence). The CDR3 region has the DNA TGCAGTGCTAGTAGCGGGGACGGTGAGCAGTTCTTC. It codes for CSASSGDGEQFF.

This clonotype was detected many times. V usage is TRBV15 and J usage is TRBJ2-2, with 9 bases that match TRBD1. The V gene's germline CDR1 is LNHNV and CDR2 YYDKDF (reference sequence). The CDR3 covers 16 residues. V trimming: 3 bases; J trimming: 4 bases; junction bases outside the gene matches: 6. CDR3 in amino acids: CATSRVVTGGTGELFF. Here the CDR3 DNA reads TGTGCCACCAGCAGGGTGGTGACAGGGGGCACCGGGGAGCTGTTTTTT.

This clonotype has only a few counts. The V and J genes are TRBV12-3 or TRBV12-4 and TRBJ2-7; 10 bases map to TRBD1. This CDR3 region has 14 residues. The V gene end was trimmed by 6 bases and the J gene end by 2 bases; junction bases not matched to a gene: 4. The CDR3 DNA is TGTGCCAGCAGAAGGGACAGGGGCGCCTACGAGCAGTACTTC. It translates to CASRRDRGAYEQYF.

The chain carries TRBV18 and TRBJ2-4; 10 bases are a match to TRBD1. This CDR3 has 15 residues. The germline gives CDR1 KGHSH, CDR2 LQKENI. Trimming took 4 bases from V and 5 from J; bases not matched to a gene: 5. The CDR3 region has the DNA TGTGCCAGCTCACTATCGACAGGGGGCGAAAACATTCAGTACTTC. As protein: CASSLSTGGENIQYF.

At least ten counts were recorded for this clonotype. The chain joins TRBV24-1 to TRBJ2-3, with a tentative D call TRBD1 (6 bases). V was shortened by 3 bases and J by 4 bases, with 10 bases between the two germline ends. The CDR3 consists of 14 residues. Germline V gene lookup returns CDR1 KGHDR and CDR2 SFDVKD. Here the CDR3 DNA reads TGTGCCACCAGTGATAGGGGGAGCCCAGATACGCAGTATTTT. Translation gives CATSDRGSPDTQYF.